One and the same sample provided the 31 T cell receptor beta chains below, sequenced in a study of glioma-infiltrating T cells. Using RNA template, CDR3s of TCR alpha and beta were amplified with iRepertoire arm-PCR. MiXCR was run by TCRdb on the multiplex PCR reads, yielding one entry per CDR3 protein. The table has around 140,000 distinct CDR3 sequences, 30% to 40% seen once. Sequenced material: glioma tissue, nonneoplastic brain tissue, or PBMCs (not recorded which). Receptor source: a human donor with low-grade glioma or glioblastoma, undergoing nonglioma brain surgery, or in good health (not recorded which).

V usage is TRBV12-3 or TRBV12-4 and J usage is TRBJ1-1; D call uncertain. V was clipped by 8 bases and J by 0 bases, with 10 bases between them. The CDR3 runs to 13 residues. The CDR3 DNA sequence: TGTGCCAGCGGCCTAGCCGTGAACACTGAAGCTTTCTTT. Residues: CASGLAVNTEAFF.

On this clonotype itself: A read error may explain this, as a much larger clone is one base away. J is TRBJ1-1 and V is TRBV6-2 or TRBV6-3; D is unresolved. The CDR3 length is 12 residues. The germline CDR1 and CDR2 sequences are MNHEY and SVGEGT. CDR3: CASRRGHTKAFF. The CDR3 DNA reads TGTGCCAGCAGGCGGGGTCACACTAAAGCTTTCTTT.

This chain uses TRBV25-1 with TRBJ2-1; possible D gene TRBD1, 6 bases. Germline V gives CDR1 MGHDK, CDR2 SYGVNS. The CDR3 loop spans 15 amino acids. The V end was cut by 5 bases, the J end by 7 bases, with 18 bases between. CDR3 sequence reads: CASSSTGTFLNEQFF. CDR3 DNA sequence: TGTGCCAGCAGTTCAACCGGGACATTCCTTAATGAGCAGTTCTTC.

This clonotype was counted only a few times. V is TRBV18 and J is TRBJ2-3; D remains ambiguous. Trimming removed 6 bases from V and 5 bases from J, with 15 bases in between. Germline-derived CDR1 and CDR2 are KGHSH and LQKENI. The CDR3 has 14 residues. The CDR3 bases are TGTGCCAGCTCTCCTCAATTTGCGGAAGATACGCAGTATTTT. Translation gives CASSPQFAEDTQYF.

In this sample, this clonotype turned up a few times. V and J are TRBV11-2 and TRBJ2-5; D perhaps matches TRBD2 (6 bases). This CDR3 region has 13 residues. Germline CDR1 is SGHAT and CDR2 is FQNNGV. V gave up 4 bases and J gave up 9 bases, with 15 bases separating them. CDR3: CASSSEGFSAQYF. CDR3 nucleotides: TGTGCCAGCAGCTCGGAGGGGTTCAGCGCCCAGTACTTC.

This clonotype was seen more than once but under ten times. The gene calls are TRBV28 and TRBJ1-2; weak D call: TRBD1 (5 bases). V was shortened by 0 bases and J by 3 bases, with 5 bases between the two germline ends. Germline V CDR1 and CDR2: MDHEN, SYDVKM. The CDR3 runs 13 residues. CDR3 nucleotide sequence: TGTGCCAGCAGTTTATGGGGGGACTATGGCTACACCTTC. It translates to CASSLWGDYGYTF.

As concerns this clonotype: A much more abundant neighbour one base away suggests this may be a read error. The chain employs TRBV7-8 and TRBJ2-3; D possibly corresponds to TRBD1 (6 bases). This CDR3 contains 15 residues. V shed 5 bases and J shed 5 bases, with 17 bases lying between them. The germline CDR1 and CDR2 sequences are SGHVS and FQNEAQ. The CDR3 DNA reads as TGTGCCAGCAGCCGGACACCTAAAGGGGGAGATACGCAGTATTTT. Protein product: CASSRTPKGGDTQYF.

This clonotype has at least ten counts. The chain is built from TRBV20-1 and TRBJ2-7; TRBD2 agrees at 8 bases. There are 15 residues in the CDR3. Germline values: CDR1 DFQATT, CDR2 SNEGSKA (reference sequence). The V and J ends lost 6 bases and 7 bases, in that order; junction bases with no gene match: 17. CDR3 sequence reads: CSATYGAGAFREQYF. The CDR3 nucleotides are TGCAGTGCAACCTACGGAGCGGGAGCCTTTCGTGAGCAGTACTTC.

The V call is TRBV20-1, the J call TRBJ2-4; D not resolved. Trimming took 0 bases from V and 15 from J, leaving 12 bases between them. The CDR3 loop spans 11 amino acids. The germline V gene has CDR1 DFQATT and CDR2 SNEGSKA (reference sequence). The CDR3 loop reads CSARDTTLLYF. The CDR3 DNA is TGCAGTGCTAGAGATACGACGTTACTGTACTTC.

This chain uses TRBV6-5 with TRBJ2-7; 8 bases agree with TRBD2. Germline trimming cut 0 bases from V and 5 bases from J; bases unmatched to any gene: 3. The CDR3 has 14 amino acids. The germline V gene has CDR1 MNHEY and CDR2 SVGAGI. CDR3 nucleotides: TGTGCCAGCAGTTACTCGTCGGGGGGGGACGAGCAGTACTTC. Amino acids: CASSYSSGGDEQYF.

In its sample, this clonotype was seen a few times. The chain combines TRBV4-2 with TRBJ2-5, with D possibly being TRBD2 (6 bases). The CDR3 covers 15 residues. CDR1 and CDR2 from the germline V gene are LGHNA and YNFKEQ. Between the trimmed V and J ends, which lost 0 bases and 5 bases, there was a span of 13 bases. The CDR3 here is CASSQDRGLSETQYF. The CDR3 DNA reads TGTGCCAGCAGCCAAGATCGTGGACTATCTGAGACCCAGTACTTC.

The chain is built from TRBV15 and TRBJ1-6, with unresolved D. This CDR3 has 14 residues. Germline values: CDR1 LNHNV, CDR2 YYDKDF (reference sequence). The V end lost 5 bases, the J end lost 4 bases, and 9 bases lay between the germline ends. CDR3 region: CATSLRGYNSPLHF. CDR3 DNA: TGTGCCACCAGCTTGCGTGGGTATAATTCACCCCTCCACTTT.

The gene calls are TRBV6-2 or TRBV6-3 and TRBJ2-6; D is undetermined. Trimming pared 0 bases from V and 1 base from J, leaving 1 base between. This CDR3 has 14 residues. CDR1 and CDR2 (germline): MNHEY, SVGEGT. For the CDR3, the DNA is TGTGCCAGCAGTTACTCGTCTGGGGCCAACGTCCTGACTTTC. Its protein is CASSYSSGANVLTF.

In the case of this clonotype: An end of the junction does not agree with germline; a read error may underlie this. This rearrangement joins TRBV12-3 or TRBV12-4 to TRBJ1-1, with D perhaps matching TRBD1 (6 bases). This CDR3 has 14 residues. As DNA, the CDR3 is TGTGCCAGCAGTTTGATGGAGGGGGTTGATGAAACTTTCTTT. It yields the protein CASSLMEGVDETFF.

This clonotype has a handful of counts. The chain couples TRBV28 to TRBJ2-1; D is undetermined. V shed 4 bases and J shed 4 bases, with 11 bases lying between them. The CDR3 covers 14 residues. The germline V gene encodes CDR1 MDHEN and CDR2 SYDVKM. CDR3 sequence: CASSSISEYNEQFF. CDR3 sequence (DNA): TGTGCCAGCAGTTCCATAAGTGAGTACAATGAGCAGTTCTTC.

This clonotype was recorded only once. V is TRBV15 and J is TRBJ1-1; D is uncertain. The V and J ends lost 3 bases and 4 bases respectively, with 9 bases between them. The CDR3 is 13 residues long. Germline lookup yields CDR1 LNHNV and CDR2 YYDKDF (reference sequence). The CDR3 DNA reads TGTGCCACCAGCAGGGTAGCTGGCACTGAAGCTTTCTTT. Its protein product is CATSRVAGTEAFF.

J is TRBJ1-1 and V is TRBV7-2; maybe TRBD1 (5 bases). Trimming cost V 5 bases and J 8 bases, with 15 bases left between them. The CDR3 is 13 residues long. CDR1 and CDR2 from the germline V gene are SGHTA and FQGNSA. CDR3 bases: TGTGCCAGCAGCGATAGAGGGGTTCTCGAAGCTTTCTTT. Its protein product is CASSDRGVLEAFF.

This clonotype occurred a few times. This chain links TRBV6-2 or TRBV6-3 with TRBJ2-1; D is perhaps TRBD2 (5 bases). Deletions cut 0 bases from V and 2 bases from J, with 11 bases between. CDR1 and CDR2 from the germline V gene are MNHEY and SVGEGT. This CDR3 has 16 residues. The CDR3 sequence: CASSYSIGIPYNEQFF. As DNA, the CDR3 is TGTGCCAGCAGTTACTCGATCGGGATCCCCTACAATGAGCAGTTCTTC.

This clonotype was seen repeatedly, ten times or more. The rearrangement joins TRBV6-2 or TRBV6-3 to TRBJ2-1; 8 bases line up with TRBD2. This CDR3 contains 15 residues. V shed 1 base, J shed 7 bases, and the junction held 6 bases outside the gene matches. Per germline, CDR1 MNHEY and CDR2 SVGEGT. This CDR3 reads CASSYLGLVGNEQFF. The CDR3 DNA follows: TGTGCCAGCAGTTACTTGGGACTAGTTGGGAATGAGCAGTTCTTC.

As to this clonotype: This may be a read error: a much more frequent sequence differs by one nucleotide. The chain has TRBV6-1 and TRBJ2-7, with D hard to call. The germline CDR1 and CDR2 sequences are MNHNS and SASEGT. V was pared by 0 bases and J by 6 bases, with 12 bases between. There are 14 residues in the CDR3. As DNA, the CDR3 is TGTGCCAGCAGTGAAGCCGGCAGTTTCCGCGAGCAGTACTTC. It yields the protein CASSEAGSFREQYF.

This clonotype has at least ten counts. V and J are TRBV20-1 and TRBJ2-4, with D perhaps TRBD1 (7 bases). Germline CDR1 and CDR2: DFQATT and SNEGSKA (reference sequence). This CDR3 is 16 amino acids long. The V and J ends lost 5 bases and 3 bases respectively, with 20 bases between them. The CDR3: CSAETPGGLDKNIQYF. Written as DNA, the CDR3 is TGCAGTGCTGAGACCCCAGGGGGGCTGGACAAAAACATTCAGTACTTC.

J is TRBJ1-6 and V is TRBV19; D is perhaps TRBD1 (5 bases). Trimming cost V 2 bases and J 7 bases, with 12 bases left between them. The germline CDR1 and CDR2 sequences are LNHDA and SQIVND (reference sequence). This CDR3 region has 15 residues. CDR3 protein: CASSIYDGTNSPLHF. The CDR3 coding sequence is TGTGCCAGTAGTATATACGACGGGACCAATTCACCCCTCCACTTT.

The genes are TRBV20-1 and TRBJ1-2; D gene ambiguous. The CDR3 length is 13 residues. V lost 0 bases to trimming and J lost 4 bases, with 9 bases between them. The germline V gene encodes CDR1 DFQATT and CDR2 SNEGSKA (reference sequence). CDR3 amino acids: CSARDVSVYGYTF. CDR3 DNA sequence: TGCAGTGCTAGAGATGTGAGCGTCTATGGCTACACCTTC.

The CDR3 is CASSLAEDHYGYTF. CDR3 DNA sequence: TGTGCCAGCAGCTTAGCTGAAGACCACTATGGCTACACCTTC. V is TRBV7-8 and J is TRBJ1-2, with unresolved D. V lost 0 bases to trimming and J lost 3 bases, with 8 bases between them. Germline CDR1 is SGHVS and CDR2 is FQNEAQ. The CDR3 is made up of 14 amino acids.

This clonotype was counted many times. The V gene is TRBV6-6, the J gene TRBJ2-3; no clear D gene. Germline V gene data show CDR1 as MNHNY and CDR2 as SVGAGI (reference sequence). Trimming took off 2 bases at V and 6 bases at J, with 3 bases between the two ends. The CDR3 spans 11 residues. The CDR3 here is CASSYMDTQYF. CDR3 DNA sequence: TGTGCCAGCAGTTACATGGATACGCAGTATTTT.

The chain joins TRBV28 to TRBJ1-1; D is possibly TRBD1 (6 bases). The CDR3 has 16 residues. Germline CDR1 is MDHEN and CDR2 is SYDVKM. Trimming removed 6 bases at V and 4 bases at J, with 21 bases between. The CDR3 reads CASSVSISGVFTEAFF. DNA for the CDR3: TGTGCCAGCAGCGTCTCTATATCAGGGGTTTTCACTGAAGCTTTCTTT.

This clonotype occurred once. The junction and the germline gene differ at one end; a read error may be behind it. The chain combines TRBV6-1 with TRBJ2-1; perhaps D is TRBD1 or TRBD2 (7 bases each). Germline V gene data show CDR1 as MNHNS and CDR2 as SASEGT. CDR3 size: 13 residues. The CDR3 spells CATRQGGGNERFF. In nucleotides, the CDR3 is TGTGCCACCCGCCAGGGAGGGGGCAATGAGCGGTTCTTC.

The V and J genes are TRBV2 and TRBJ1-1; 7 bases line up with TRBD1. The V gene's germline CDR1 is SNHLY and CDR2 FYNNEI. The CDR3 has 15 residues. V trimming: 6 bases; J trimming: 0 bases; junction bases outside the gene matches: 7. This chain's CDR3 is CASRAGTVMNTEAFF. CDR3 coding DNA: TGTGCCAGCAGGGCCGGGACAGTGATGAACACTGAAGCTTTCTTT.

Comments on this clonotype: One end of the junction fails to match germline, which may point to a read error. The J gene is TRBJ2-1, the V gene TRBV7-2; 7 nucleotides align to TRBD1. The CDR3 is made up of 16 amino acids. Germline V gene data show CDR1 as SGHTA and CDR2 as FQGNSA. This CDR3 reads CARSLAGTAKYNEQFF. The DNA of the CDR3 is TGTGCCCGCAGCTTAGCAGGGACAGCGAAGTACAATGAGCAGTTCTTC.

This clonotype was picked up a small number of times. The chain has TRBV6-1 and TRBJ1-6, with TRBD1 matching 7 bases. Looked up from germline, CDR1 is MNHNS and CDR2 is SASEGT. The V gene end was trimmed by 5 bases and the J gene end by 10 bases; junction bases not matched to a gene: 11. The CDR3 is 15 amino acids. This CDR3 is CASSRTDRHNSPLHF. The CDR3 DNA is TGTGCCAGCAGTAGGACGGACAGGCACAACTCACCCCTCCACTTT.

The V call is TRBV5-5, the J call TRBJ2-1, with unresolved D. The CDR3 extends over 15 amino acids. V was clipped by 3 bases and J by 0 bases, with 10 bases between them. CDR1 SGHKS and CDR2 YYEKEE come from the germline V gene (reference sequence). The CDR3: CASSSTYSSYNEQFF. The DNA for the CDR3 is TGTGCCAGCAGCTCTACTTACAGCTCCTACAATGAGCAGTTCTTC.